The 11 T cell receptor beta chains below all came from one sample that was sequenced in a study of blood T cell repertoires in COVID-19 (dated by TCRdb to about 2020). The receptor library was made with the immunoSEQ multiplex PCR assay. TCRdb carries this immuneACCESS record with in-frame sequences only. Its versions omit some clonotypes, under half of them owing to an unresolved V gene in the studies checked, with the rest unexplained. The sample table holds 450,000 or so clones, of which 90% were seen once. Under 0.7% of the sample is in the top ten clones. The sample comprised PBMCs or T cells enriched from blood (not recorded which). The origin of the receptors is a man between 18 and 35 years old who had recovered from COVID-19.

V usage is TRBV3-1 (or the pseudogene TRBV3-2) and J usage is TRBJ1-2; 8 positions agree with TRBD1. V shed 5 bases, J shed 4 bases, and the junction held 9 bases outside the gene matches. CDR3 length: 15 amino acids. Germline V gives CDR1 LGHDT, CDR2 YNNKEL (reference sequence). CDR3 protein: CASSSRTGNTYGYTF. The CDR3 region has the DNA TGTGCCAGCAGCTCCAGGACAGGGAATACCTATGGCTACACCTTC.

This CDR3 reads CASRSGTGVSNQPQHF. The CDR3 bases are TGTGCCAGCAGAAGCGGGACAGGGGTTAGCAATCAGCCCCAGCATTTT. The J gene is TRBJ1-5, the V gene TRBV27; 10 bases match TRBD1. The ends lost 6 bases at V and 0 bases at J; junction bases unmatched: 5. The CDR3 is made up of 16 amino acids. Per the germline V gene, CDR1 is MNHEY and CDR2 is SMNVEV (reference sequence).

V and J are TRBV19 and TRBJ1-5; D uncertain. The V gene's germline CDR1 is LNHDA and CDR2 SQIVND (reference sequence). The CDR3 has 14 residues. V was clipped by 7 bases and J by 2 bases, with 12 bases between them. DNA for the CDR3: TGTGCCAGTAAAGGAGGGAAGGGCAATCAGCCCCAGCATTTT. It codes for CASKGGKGNQPQHF.

A few counts support this clone. The chain carries TRBV18 and TRBJ2-2; D remains ambiguous. The V end was cut by 3 bases, the J end by 5 bases, with 4 bases between. Germline V gives CDR1 KGHSH, CDR2 LQKENI. The CDR3 contains 12 residues. CDR3 protein: CASSPGTGELFF. As DNA, the CDR3 is TGTGCCAGCTCACCCGGGACCGGGGAGCTGTTTTTT.

This chain joins TRBV27 and TRBJ1-2; D is unclear. The CDR3 length is 16 residues. Germline V lookup: CDR1 MNHEY, CDR2 SMNVEV (reference sequence). Trimming cost V 5 bases and J 6 bases, with 22 bases left between them. The CDR3 sequence is CASSREGVGAKDGYTF. CDR3 DNA sequence: TGTGCCAGCAGTAGAGAGGGCGTGGGCGCGAAGGATGGCTACACCTTC.

CDR3 DNA sequence: TGCAGCGTTGAGGCCCCCGACGAGCAGTACTTC. It encodes CSVEAPDEQYF. The genes are TRBV29-1 and TRBJ2-7; D is uncertain. The CDR3 is 11 amino acids. V lost 3 bases to trimming and J lost 5 bases, with 8 bases between them. Germline CDR1 reads SQVTM; CDR2 reads ANQGSEA.

This clone has only a few counts. In DNA, the CDR3 is TGTGCCAGCTCACCAGATATCGGGGTTAGGGAGACCCAGTACTTC. It specifies CASSPDIGVRETQYF. The chain is built from TRBV18 and TRBJ2-5, with D maybe TRBD2 (5 bases). This CDR3 contains 15 residues. The V gene's germline CDR1 is KGHSH and CDR2 LQKENI. The V and J ends lost 2 bases and 5 bases respectively, with 15 bases between them. The whole variable domain, remainder taken from reference TRBV18 and TRBJ2-5, is NAGVMQNPRHLVRRRGQEARLRCSPMKGHSHVYWYRQLPEEGLKFMVYLQKENIIDESGMPKERFSAEFPKEGPSILRIQQVVRGDSAAYFCASSPDIGVRETQYFGPGTRLLVL.

The V and J genes are TRBV7-9 and TRBJ1-2, with 10 bases lining up with TRBD1. Germline CDR1 is SEHNR and CDR2 is FQNEAQ (reference sequence). This CDR3 is built from 14 residues. The junction had 10 bases not matched to a gene; V was cut back by 5 bases and J by 10 bases. CDR3 amino acids: CASSPTGGEGFYTF. The CDR3 DNA reads as TGTGCCAGCAGCCCGACAGGGGGCGAGGGATTCTACACCTTC. Supplemented by reference TRBV7-9 and TRBJ1-2, the full variable domain reads DTGVSQNPRHKITKRGQNVTFRCDPISEHNRLYWYRQTLGQGPEFLTYFQNEAQLEKSRLLSDRFSAERPKGSFSTLEIQRTEQGDSAMYLCASSPTGGEGFYTFGSGTRLTVV.

This clone was seen once. This sequence joins TRBV3-1 (or the pseudogene TRBV3-2) and TRBJ2-7; no clear D gene. This CDR3 spans 12 amino acids. CDR1 and CDR2 from the germline V gene are LGHDT and YNNKEL (reference sequence). The V and J ends lost 4 bases and 2 bases respectively, with 6 bases between them. The CDR3 DNA reads as TGTGCCAGCAGCCGTACAGCCTACGAGCAGTACTTC. Residues: CASSRTAYEQYF.

On this clone: This specimen includes other DNA sequences encoding the same CDR3. V and J are TRBV5-6 and TRBJ2-5, with TRBD1 as a possible D gene (6 bases). V was pared by 4 bases and J by 2 bases, with 12 bases between. This CDR3 comprises 14 residues. Germline V gene sequence: CDR1 SGHDT, CDR2 YYEEEE. As DNA, the CDR3 is TGTGCCAGCAGCCTGACAGGAGCGCAAGAGACCCAGTACTTC. Translation: CASSLTGAQETQYF.

This clone was picked up one time. V usage is TRBV5-1 and J usage is TRBJ1-4; D remains unclear. The CDR3 extends over 15 amino acids. Trimming cost V 4 bases and J 4 bases, with 14 bases left between them. Germline CDR1 SGHRS, CDR2 YFSETQ. The CDR3 loop is CASSDPRGSNEKLFF. CDR3 coding DNA: TGCGCCAGCAGCGATCCCCGTGGGAGTAATGAAAAACTGTTTTTT.